The 25 T cell receptor beta chains in this list originate from one sample, sequenced in a study of cytomegalovirus exposure and HLA in healthy donors. The PCR made use of 60 Vbeta and 13 Jbeta primers. The assay was immunoSEQ multiplex PCR, and TCRdb's table has in-frame clones only and misses some. This table holds fewer than 130,000 clones, roughly 70% found once. Sequenced sample: PBMCs. These receptors came from a man aged 40-49 years in good health and CMV-seropositive.

In this sample, this clone turned up a few times. Here the CDR3 reads CAIRKRTGDTTDTQYF. CDR3 sequence (DNA): TGTGCCATCAGGAAGAGGACAGGGGACACCACAGATACGCAGTATTTT. The rearrangement uses TRBV10-3 and TRBJ2-3; 9 bases fit TRBD1. Trimming cost V 6 bases and J 2 bases; bases outside gene matches: 9. Germline CDR1 is ENHRY and CDR2 is SYGVKD. The CDR3 runs 16 residues.

The chain recombines TRBV6-5 with TRBJ1-2; D perhaps matches TRBD1 (6 bases). The V and J ends lost 2 bases and 4 bases respectively, with 11 bases between them. Germline loops: CDR1 MNHEY, CDR2 SVGAGI. This CDR3 has 14 amino acids. The CDR3 nucleotides are TGTGCCAGCAGTTACGAACAGGGTGGCTATGGCTACACCTTC. Protein: CASSYEQGGYGYTF.

This clone has a single count. The rearrangement uses TRBV19 and TRBJ1-1; 7 nucleotides agree with TRBD1. Trimming cost V 5 bases and J 4 bases; bases outside gene matches: 7. The CDR3 length is 14 residues. Germline CDR1 reads LNHDA; CDR2 reads SQIVND (reference sequence). This CDR3 is CASSFTGAGTEAFF. For the CDR3, the DNA is TGTGCCAGTAGTTTCACAGGGGCTGGCACTGAAGCTTTCTTT.

The chain couples TRBV5-1 to TRBJ2-5; TRBD1 matches at 7 bases. The CDR3 is made up of 15 amino acids. The trim removed 4 bases at V and 2 bases at J, leaving 8 bases unmatched. Germline values: CDR1 SGHRS, CDR2 YFSETQ. CDR3 region: CASSRQGESQETQYF. The CDR3 bases are TGCGCCAGCAGCCGACAGGGAGAGAGTCAAGAGACCCAGTACTTC.

This sequence joins TRBV27 and TRBJ1-2, with D hard to call. CDR1 and CDR2 from the germline V gene are MNHEY and SMNVEV (reference sequence). CDR3 size: 15 residues. V was clipped by 7 bases and J by 4 bases, with 19 bases between them. The CDR3, as DNA: TGTGCCAGCAATCCACTTTCAATCGACTTCTATGGCTACACCTTC. Translating it yields CASNPLSIDFYGYTF.

The chain links TRBV28 to TRBJ1-3, with D tentatively TRBD1 (5 bases). The V gene's germline CDR1 is MDHEN and CDR2 SYDVKM. The CDR3 length is 16 residues. V gave up 8 bases and J gave up 1 base, with 18 bases separating them. The DNA of the CDR3 is TGTGCCAGCGCCCTAACGTGGGGGGGGTCTGGAAACACCATATATTTT. Residues: CASALTWGGSGNTIYF.

V and J are TRBV7-2 and TRBJ2-1, with 7 bases aligning to TRBD2. J gave up 9 bases and V 5 bases, and 10 bases lay outside the gene matches. Germline V gene sequence: CDR1 SGHTA, CDR2 FQGNSA. This CDR3 comprises 14 residues. The CDR3 DNA reads as TGTGCCAGCAGCCCCGGGACTACGAACGGTGAGCAGTTCTTC. Its translation is CASSPGTTNGEQFF.

The chain recombines TRBV5-6 with TRBJ1-2, with D uncertain. V lost 1 base and J 1 base, leaving 8 bases between the germline ends. This CDR3 has 14 amino acids. Germline V gives CDR1 SGHDT, CDR2 YYEEEE. The CDR3 DNA reads TGTGCCAGCAGCTTGCCCGGGGTTAACTATGGCTACACCTTC. Encoded protein: CASSLPGVNYGYTF. The full variable domain, rest sourced from reference TRBV5-6 and TRBJ1-2, is DAGVTQSPTHLIKTRGQQVTLRCSPKSGHDTVSWYQQALGQGPQFIFQYYEEEERQRGNFPDRFSGHQFPNYSSELNVNALLLGDSALYLCASSLPGVNYGYTFGSGTRLTVV.

The chain combines TRBV5-1 with TRBJ2-1; 9 bases line up with TRBD1. The germline V gene encodes CDR1 SGHRS and CDR2 YFSETQ. The CDR3 length is 13 residues. The V segment lost 2 bases and the J segment 10 bases; nucleotides outside the gene matches: 4. In DNA, the CDR3 is TGCGCCAGCAGCTTTGACAGGGGGTACGAGCAGTTCTTC. Translated: CASSFDRGYEQFF.

The chain is built from TRBV2 and TRBJ1-4; D call uncertain. Trimming removed 8 bases from V and 0 bases from J, with 19 bases in between. CDR3 size: 17 residues. Per the germline V gene, CDR1 is SNHLY and CDR2 is FYNNEI. The CDR3 loop is CASRPGSFGATNEKLFF. The CDR3 DNA reads as TGTGCCAGCCGACCCGGGTCCTTCGGAGCAACTAATGAAAAACTGTTTTTT.

The chain couples TRBV7-9 to TRBJ1-1; D uncertain. CDR3 length equals 14 residues. V was trimmed by 0 bases and J by 3 bases, leaving 8 bases between them. From germline, CDR1 is SEHNR and CDR2 FQNEAQ (reference sequence). The CDR3 DNA sequence: TGTGCCAGCAGCTTAGCGTCAGGATACACTGAAGCTTTCTTT. This encodes CASSLASGYTEAFF. Full variable domain (outside the CDR3, taken from reference TRBV7-9 and TRBJ1-1): DTGVSQNPRHKITKRGQNVTFRCDPISEHNRLYWYRQTLGQGPEFLTYFQNEAQLEKSRLLSDRFSAERPKGSFSTLEIQRTEQGDSAMYLCASSLASGYTEAFFGQGTRLTVV.

This clone has only a few counts. V usage is TRBV28 and J usage is TRBJ1-2, with TRBD1 as a possible D gene (6 bases). CDR1 and CDR2 (germline): MDHEN, SYDVKM. Trimming pared 5 bases from V and 4 bases from J, leaving 14 bases between. The CDR3 is 14 residues long. Here the CDR3 DNA reads TGTGCCAGCAGTGGGCCTGGGACACCCTATGGCTACACCTTC. Translated: CASSGPGTPYGYTF.

The chain uses TRBV5-1 and TRBJ2-3; 9 bases agree with TRBD2. This CDR3 contains 17 residues. CDR1 and CDR2 (germline): SGHRS, YFSETQ. J lost 2 bases, V lost 4 bases, and 11 bases had no gene match. CDR3 region: CASSPMYSGSSTDTQYF. CDR3 DNA sequence: TGCGCCAGCAGCCCGATGTATAGCGGGAGTTCCACAGATACGCAGTATTTT.

This clone was seen once. The chain recombines TRBV6-1 with TRBJ1-1; the D is unclear. The germline V and J ends were trimmed by 1 base and 0 bases, with 15 bases remaining between them. Germline lookup yields CDR1 MNHNS and CDR2 SASEGT. The CDR3 has 17 amino acids. The CDR3, as DNA: TGTGCCAGCAGTGAAGTGGGAGGGATGGGGATGAACACTGAAGCTTTCTTT. This gives the protein CASSEVGGMGMNTEAFF.

The table lists this clone with a count of one. The CDR3 region is CASSVVSTAEAFF. CDR3 nucleotides: TGTGCCAGCAGCGTAGTAAGTACAGCTGAAGCTTTCTTT. V and J are TRBV9 and TRBJ1-1; D call uncertain. V shed 0 bases and J shed 6 bases, with 9 bases lying between them. This CDR3 contains 13 residues. Per the germline V gene, CDR1 is SGDLS and CDR2 is YYNGEE.

In the case of this clone: An end of the junction differs from the germline gene, which may be a read error. The rearrangement links TRBV7-7 to TRBJ2-1; weak D call: TRBD2 (6 bases). Germline lookup yields CDR1 SSHAT and CDR2 FNYEAQ (reference sequence). The length of the CDR3 is 14 residues. The CDR3 DNA reads as TGTGCTAGCAGCTTCCAAACGGGAGCTAATGAGCAGTTCTTC. The encoded protein is CASSFQTGANEQFF.

The count of this clone is one. The rearrangement links TRBV10-1 to TRBJ2-1; 8 nucleotides align to TRBD1. With V trimmed by 5 bases and J by 9 bases, 6 bases remained unmatched. CDR1 WNHNN and CDR2 SYGVQD come from the germline V gene (reference sequence). The CDR3 runs to 13 residues. In nucleotides, the CDR3 is TGCGCCAGCAGTAGCCAGGGGGCGTTTGAGCAGTTCTTC. This translates into CASSSQGAFEQFF.

CDR3 DNA sequence: TGTGCCAGCAGCCCGGACAGTTTCTCTGGGGCCAACGTCCTGACTTTC. It yields the protein CASSPDSFSGANVLTF. The chain carries TRBV4-2 and TRBJ2-6; D perhaps matches TRBD1 (6 bases). This CDR3 has 16 amino acids. Germline V CDR1 and CDR2: LGHNA, YNFKEQ. The germline V and J ends were trimmed by 4 bases and 0 bases, with 10 bases remaining between them.

This clone was detected only a few times. The chain employs TRBV6-1 and TRBJ1-1, with TRBD1 matching over 8 bases. V dropped 3 bases and J dropped 7; count of bases not matched to a gene: 4. Germline V gene lookup returns CDR1 MNHNS and CDR2 SASEGT. This CDR3 contains 13 residues. The DNA for the CDR3 is TGTGCCAGCAGTGACAGGGGGCGGAATGAAGCTTTCTTT. Amino acid sequence: CASSDRGRNEAFF.

The chain carries TRBV4-1 and TRBJ2-4; 10 bases map to TRBD2. This CDR3 has 19 residues. V dropped 3 bases and J dropped 1; count of bases not matched to a gene: 12. Germline CDR1 and CDR2: MGHRA and YSYEKL. CDR3 residues: CASSQPSGSAGGAKNIQYF. CDR3 nucleotide sequence: TGCGCCAGCAGCCAGCCTAGCGGGAGTGCGGGGGGGGCCAAAAACATTCAGTACTTC.

The chain uses TRBV19 and TRBJ1-1, with D uncertain. Germline-derived CDR1 and CDR2 are LNHDA and SQIVND (reference sequence). This CDR3 region has 13 residues. The V and J ends lost 6 bases and 1 base respectively, with 9 bases between them. CDR3 sequence: CASSREANTEAFF. CDR3 DNA sequence: TGTGCCAGTAGCCGGGAGGCGAACACTGAAGCTTTCTTT.

This chain links TRBV15 with TRBJ2-1; 10 nucleotides match TRBD2. Losses at the gene ends were 7 bases for V and 2 bases for J; bases not matched to a gene: 11. Per the germline V gene, CDR1 is LNHNV and CDR2 is YYDKDF (reference sequence). There are 17 residues in the CDR3. The CDR3 loop is CATNRESAGGPYNEQFF. CDR3 nucleotide sequence: TGTGCCACCAACCGAGAATCAGCGGGAGGGCCCTACAATGAGCAGTTCTTC.

The V call is TRBV10-1, the J call TRBJ2-7, with TRBD1 identical over 10 bases. After removal of 4 bases from V and 2 bases from J, the junction contained 5 bases not matched to a gene. Germline V CDR1 and CDR2: WNHNN, SYGVQD (reference sequence). This CDR3 has 15 residues. The CDR3 coding sequence is TGCGCCAGCAGTGTTGGGACAGGGGTACCCTACGAGCAGTACTTC. Protein product: CASSVGTGVPYEQYF.

V usage is TRBV7-2 and J usage is TRBJ1-4; TRBD1 might be the D (5 bases). CDR3 length: 14 residues. V was cut by 5 bases and J by 10 bases, with 17 bases left in between. CDR1 is SGHTA and CDR2 is FQGNSA in the germline V gene. The CDR3 protein is CASSPGGVRAKLFF. DNA for the CDR3: TGTGCCAGCAGCCCGGGGGGGGTACGCGCAAAACTGTTTTTT.

On this clone: Additional DNA sequences in this sample encode the identical CDR3. The V gene is TRBV7-3, the J gene TRBJ2-3, with 8 positions matching TRBD2. In germline, CDR1 is SGHTA, CDR2 FQGTGA. Trimming at V came to 2 bases and at J to 0 bases, leaving 1 base not matched to a gene. The CDR3 is 15 residues long. The CDR3 DNA is TGTGCCAGCAGCTTATTAGCGGGGAGCACAGATACGCAGTATTTT. Translated, it gives CASSLLAGSTDTQYF.